These 31 T cell receptor beta chains were all obtained from the same sample, sequenced in a study of cytomegalovirus exposure and HLA in healthy donors. The PCR employed 60 Vbeta primers together with 13 Jbeta primers. Sequencing used immunoSEQ multiplex PCR; TCRdb keeps in-frame clones, though not all of them. The sample has some 100,000 clones, about 80% seen once; the top ten hold over 4%. The specimen sequenced was PBMCs. Receptor source: a female donor in good health and CMV-seropositive.

The rearrangement links TRBV7-7 to TRBJ2-1; tentatively, D is TRBD2 (6 bases). The CDR3 sequence is 15 residues long. Germline CDR1 is SSHAT and CDR2 is FNYEAQ (reference sequence). Deletions cut 4 bases from V and 4 bases from J, with 14 bases between. As DNA, the CDR3 is TGTGCCAGCAGCTCGGGAGTCCTTTCGTACAATGAGCAGTTCTTC. Its translation is CASSSGVLSYNEQFF.

This clone has only a few counts. The V gene is TRBV7-6, the J gene TRBJ1-5; 9 nucleotides align to TRBD1. CDR1 is SGHVS and CDR2 is FNYEAQ in the germline V gene. The CDR3 runs to 13 residues. V dropped 6 bases and J dropped 5; count of bases not matched to a gene: 2. The CDR3 bases are TGTGCCAGCAGTCGGACAGGGGATCAGCCCCAGCATTTT. Translating it yields CASSRTGDQPQHF.

The chain recombines TRBV5-8 with TRBJ1-2; the match to TRBD1 covers 9 bases. There are 18 residues in the CDR3. V shed 3 bases and J 2 bases; nucleotides not matched to a gene: 14. The germline V gene encodes CDR1 SGHTS and CDR2 YDEGEE. The CDR3 loop reads CASSSWDRALEFNYGYTF. The CDR3 nucleotides are TGTGCCAGCAGCTCCTGGGACAGGGCACTCGAGTTCAACTATGGCTACACCTTC.

The genes are TRBV2 and TRBJ1-5, with TRBD1 matching 12 bases. V shed 8 bases, J shed 7 bases, and the junction held 9 bases outside the gene matches. CDR1 is SNHLY and CDR2 is FYNNEI in the germline V gene. This CDR3 contains 15 residues. DNA for the CDR3: TGTGCCAGCTCCACGGGACAGGGGGCTTCGCAGCCCCAGCATTTT. Its protein product is CASSTGQGASQPQHF.

The CDR3 DNA reads TGTGCCAGCAGCCGGGACAGCTATCGAAATGAAAAACTGTTTTTT. As protein: CASSRDSYRNEKLFF. J is TRBJ1-4 and V is TRBV7-8; TRBD1 agrees at 7 bases. This CDR3 is 15 amino acids long. In germline, CDR1 is SGHVS, CDR2 FQNEAQ. The J segment lost 5 bases and the V segment lost 5 bases, leaving 8 bases of the junction unmatched.

The J gene is TRBJ2-5, the V gene TRBV4-1, with 10 nucleotides matching TRBD2. The J call could be wrong; TRBJ2-7 is a better fit for the DNA end. The CDR3 runs to 20 residues. Germline V gene lookup returns CDR1 MGHRA and CDR2 YSYEKL. CDR3 DNA sequence: TGCGCCAGCAGCCAAGATCCTCGGTCCCTAGCGGGGGTCCCCTCCTACGAGCAGTACTTC. As protein: CASSQDPRSLAGVPSYEQYF.

The gene calls are TRBV11-3 and TRBJ2-6; 7 bases line up with TRBD1. This CDR3 has 15 amino acids. Germline CDR1 is SGHNT and CDR2 is YENEEA. Trimming at V came to 4 bases and at J to 2 bases, leaving 2 bases not matched to a gene. Here the CDR3 DNA reads TGTGCCAGCAGCTCCACAGGGGCTGGGGCCAACGTCCTGACTTTC. It codes for CASSSTGAGANVLTF. The complete variable domain, with remaining parts taken from reference TRBV11-3 and TRBJ2-6, reads EAGVVQSPRYKIIEKKQPVAFWCNPISGHNTLYWYLQNLGQGPELLIRYENEEAVDDSQLPKDRFSAERLKGVDSTLKIQPAELGDSAVYLCASSSTGAGANVLTFGAGSRLTVL.

A remark on this clone: A read error may account for a junction end that differs from germline. The chain is built from TRBV6-5 and TRBJ1-1; 8 bases are a match to TRBD1. There are 15 residues in the CDR3. The germline CDR1 and CDR2 sequences are MNHEY and SVGAGI. The chain's CDR3 is CASSYSRDRNAEAFF. The CDR3 nucleotides read TGTGCCAGCAGTTACTCCCGGGACAGGAACGCTGAAGCTTTCTTT.

This clone was seen a single time. One end of the junction is discordant with germline, which a read error may explain. The rearrangement links TRBV7-9 to TRBJ1-1; 9 bases agree with TRBD1. Germline CDR1 and CDR2: SEHNR and FQNEAQ (reference sequence). The CDR3 loop spans 13 amino acids. The CDR3 is CSSSSDRGTEAFF. The CDR3 region has the DNA TGTTCCAGCAGCTCCGACAGGGGGACTGAAGCTTTCTTT. The variable domain in full, with the rest retrieved from reference TRBV7-9 and TRBJ1-1, is DTGVSQNPRHKITKRGQNVTFRCDPISEHNRLYWYRQTLGQGPEFLTYFQNEAQLEKSRLLSDRFSAERPKGSFSTLEIQRTEQGDSAMYLCSSSSDRGTEAFFGQGTRLTVV.

This chain joins TRBV5-1 and TRBJ2-2; D uncertain. The CDR3 is made up of 13 amino acids. Trimming took 5 bases from V and 4 from J, leaving 9 bases between them. From germline, CDR1 is SGHRS and CDR2 YFSETQ. Here the CDR3 reads CASSTQLTGELFF. The CDR3 region has the DNA TGCGCCAGCAGTACACAGCTCACCGGGGAGCTGTTTTTT.

The count of this clone is one. The J gene is TRBJ2-1, the V gene TRBV19; 10 bases are shared with TRBD2. This CDR3 has 13 residues. CDR1 LNHDA and CDR2 SQIVND come from the germline V gene (reference sequence). J was trimmed by 3 bases and V by 7 bases; bases with no gene match: 0. In DNA form, the CDR3 reads TGTGCCAGTACTAGCGGGGGCTACAATGAGCAGTTCTTC. It specifies CASTSGGYNEQFF.

The chain recombines TRBV30 with TRBJ1-3; 9 bases line up with TRBD1. The length of the CDR3 is 14 residues. Trimming at V came to 2 bases and at J to 4 bases, leaving 3 bases not matched to a gene. Germline values: CDR1 GTSNPN, CDR2 SVGIG (reference sequence). CDR3 DNA sequence: TGTGCCTGGAGTACAGGGGGCTCGGGAAACACCATATATTTT. Amino acid sequence: CAWSTGGSGNTIYF.

V is TRBV11-2 and J is TRBJ2-1, with 10 nucleotides matching TRBD2. Germline CDR1 reads SGHAT; CDR2 reads FQNNGV. With 0 bases clipped from V and 6 bases from J, the junction kept 5 bases outside the gene matches. The CDR3 length is 16 residues. DNA for the CDR3: TGTGCCAGCAGCTTAGATCTGAGGACTAGCGGCAATGAGCAGTTCTTC. Residues: CASSLDLRTSGNEQFF.

The chain employs TRBV7-9 and TRBJ2-5; 8 bases agree with TRBD2. With V trimmed by 5 bases and J by 1 base, 6 bases remained unmatched. CDR3 size: 15 residues. Germline V gene data show CDR1 as SEHNR and CDR2 as FQNEAQ (reference sequence). CDR3 sequence: CASSARLARQETQYF. The CDR3 DNA sequence: TGTGCCAGCAGCGCCCGACTAGCGCGCCAAGAGACCCAGTACTTC.

This chain links TRBV19 with TRBJ2-7; possible D gene TRBD1, 6 bases. Trimming pared 10 bases from V and 0 bases from J, leaving 19 bases between. CDR1 is LNHDA, CDR2 SQIVND, per germline (reference sequence). The CDR3 runs to 15 residues. The DNA of the CDR3 is TGTGCCACTCCGGAGTCCAGGGGCGGCTCCTACGAGCAGTACTTC. Protein sequence: CATPESRGGSYEQYF.

This chain joins TRBV27 and TRBJ1-4; D may be TRBD1 (6 bases). Trimming took off 5 bases at V and 8 bases at J, with 15 bases between the two ends. Germline lookup yields CDR1 MNHEY and CDR2 SMNVEV (reference sequence). CDR3 size: 14 residues. CDR3 nucleotides: TGTGCCAGCAGTCTCCAGGGGAATGGGGAAAAACTGTTTTTT. Residues: CASSLQGNGEKLFF.

The rearrangement joins TRBV4-3 to TRBJ2-1; D might be TRBD2 (7 bases). Germline CDR1 reads LGHNA; CDR2 reads YSLEER. V lost 2 bases, J lost 7 bases, and 18 bases lay in between. This CDR3 is built from 16 residues. CDR3 region: CASSQSSGGRRNEQFF. The CDR3 DNA is TGCGCCAGCAGCCAAAGCTCCGGGGGGCGTCGAAATGAGCAGTTCTTC.

This clone was observed a handful of times. The chain is built from TRBV19 and TRBJ2-1; TRBD2 matches at 7 bases. Germline V gene sequence: CDR1 LNHDA, CDR2 SQIVND (reference sequence). V trimming: 1 base; J trimming: 6 bases; junction bases outside the gene matches: 0. The CDR3 spans 13 residues. CDR3 sequence: CASSIGLANEQFF. The CDR3 DNA reads as TGTGCCAGTAGTATAGGACTAGCCAATGAGCAGTTCTTC.

The CDR3 nucleotides read TGTGCCAGCAGTGTTTACAGGGTAAACTCCTACGAGCAGTACTTC. This translates into CASSVYRVNSYEQYF. J is TRBJ2-7 and V is TRBV6-1, with a possible D match to TRBD1 (6 bases). There are 15 residues in the CDR3. CDR1 is MNHNS and CDR2 is SASEGT in the germline V gene. The V end was cut by 4 bases, the J end by 0 bases, with 13 bases between.

The chain recombines TRBV6-6 with TRBJ2-1; 8 nucleotides agree with TRBD2. Germline trimming cut 6 bases from V and 7 bases from J; bases unmatched to any gene: 11. Germline V gives CDR1 MNHNY, CDR2 SVGAGI (reference sequence). The CDR3 totals 15 residues. This CDR3 is CASSLERGRWNEQFF. Here the CDR3 DNA reads TGTGCCAGCAGCCTGGAGCGGGGGAGGTGGAATGAGCAGTTCTTC.

The CDR3 bases are TGTGCCAGCAGCCTTGACATTTACAATGAGCAGTTCTTC. Amino acids: CASSLDIYNEQFF. The chain recombines TRBV7-2 with TRBJ2-1; D remains unclear. This CDR3 has 13 amino acids. Per germline, CDR1 SGHTA and CDR2 FQGNSA. Trimming pared 5 bases from V and 4 bases from J, leaving 9 bases between.

The rearrangement joins TRBV19 to TRBJ2-7; the D gene is possibly TRBD2 (6 bases). The CDR3 extends over 15 amino acids. V was trimmed by 5 bases and J by 0 bases, leaving 14 bases between them. Per germline, CDR1 LNHDA and CDR2 SQIVND (reference sequence). CDR3 DNA sequence: TGTGCCAGTAGTTCCTGGGAGGTGAGCTCCTACGAGCAGTACTTC. Protein product: CASSSWEVSSYEQYF.

The chain couples TRBV6-1 to TRBJ2-7; D gene ambiguous. Germline CDR1 and CDR2: MNHNS and SASEGT. The V end was cut by 7 bases, the J end by 3 bases, with 13 bases between. The CDR3 consists of 13 residues. The DNA for the CDR3 is TGTGCCAGCACCCCCGAGAGCTTCTACGAGCAGTACTTC. Translated: CASTPESFYEQYF.

The chain employs TRBV18 and TRBJ2-4; 10 bases match TRBD1. This CDR3 is 15 amino acids long. In germline, CDR1 is KGHSH, CDR2 LQKENI. Trimming took 6 bases from V and 2 from J; bases not matched to a gene: 4. CDR3 in amino acids: CASSRDRGTKNIQYF. The DNA of the CDR3 is TGTGCCAGCTCTCGGGACAGGGGTACCAAAAACATTCAGTACTTC.

This clone was observed once. DNA of the CDR3: TGTGCCAGCAGTGACTTCGCGGGAGTCACAAATGAGCAGTTCTTC. Its translation: CASSDFAGVTNEQFF. The chain employs TRBV6-4 and TRBJ2-1; 7 bases agree with TRBD2. This CDR3 region has 15 residues. Germline-derived CDR1 and CDR2 are MRHNA and SNTAGT. V trimming: 1 base; J trimming: 7 bases; junction bases outside the gene matches: 7.

A remark on this clone: Other DNA sequences of this sample code for an identical CDR3. The chain couples TRBV7-9 to TRBJ1-1; TRBD1 agrees at 9 bases. CDR1 is SEHNR, CDR2 FQNEAQ, per germline (reference sequence). V dropped 3 bases and J dropped 4; count of bases not matched to a gene: 0. This CDR3 is 13 amino acids long. CDR3 in amino acids: CASSLTGGTEAFF. CDR3 bases: TGTGCCAGCAGCTTGACAGGGGGCACTGAAGCTTTCTTT.

The chain couples TRBV21-1 to TRBJ2-5; TRBD2 reflects the table's D call only, with no check against the DNA. TRBV21-1 corresponds to a pseudogene. This CDR3 is 12 amino acids long. The CDR3 DNA reads as TGTGCCAGACCGCGGGGGGTCGAGACCCAGTACTTC. Residues: CARPRGVETQYF.

This clone was found once. The J gene is TRBJ2-3, the V gene TRBV30; D is unclear. CDR1 is GTSNPN and CDR2 is SVGIG in the germline V gene (reference sequence). V dropped 5 bases and J dropped 2 bases, with 11 bases sitting between them. The CDR3 extends over 13 amino acids. The CDR3 loop is CAWGSETTDTQYF. As DNA, the CDR3 is TGTGCCTGGGGGTCGGAGACCACAGATACGCAGTATTTT. The whole variable domain, remainder taken from reference TRBV30 and TRBJ2-3, is SQTIHQWPATLVQPVGSPLSLECTVEGTSNPNLYWYRQAAGRGLQLLFYSVGIGQISSEVPQNLSASRPQDRQFILSSKKLLLSDSGFYLCAWGSETTDTQYFGPGTRLTVL.

This chain connects TRBV27 to TRBJ1-2; a possible D gene is TRBD1 (5 bases). CDR3 length: 14 residues. Germline CDR1 reads MNHEY; CDR2 reads SMNVEV (reference sequence). V was cut by 7 bases and J by 3 bases, with 15 bases left in between. CDR3 sequence (DNA): TGTGCCAGCAAGGCCGGGGGAGCACACTATGGCTACACCTTC. Translated, it gives CASKAGGAHYGYTF.

The V call is TRBV21-1, the J call TRBJ2-6; the table's D call, TRBD1, was not checked against the DNA. TRBV21-1 is given as a pseudogene. CDR3 length: 16 amino acids. The CDR3 DNA follows: TGTGCCACCCGTTTAAGGACAGCCCTCAATGCCAACGTCCTGACTTTC. This gives the protein CATRLRTALNANVLTF.

The chain carries TRBV5-1 and TRBJ2-6; 9 bases are shared with TRBD2. The V gene's germline CDR1 is SGHRS and CDR2 YFSETQ. The CDR3 totals 17 residues. Losses at the gene ends were 0 bases for V and 1 base for J; bases not matched to a gene: 2. CDR3 protein: CASSLEAGGSGANVLTF. In nucleotides, the CDR3 is TGCGCCAGCAGCTTGGAGGCGGGAGGGTCTGGGGCCAACGTCCTGACTTTC.